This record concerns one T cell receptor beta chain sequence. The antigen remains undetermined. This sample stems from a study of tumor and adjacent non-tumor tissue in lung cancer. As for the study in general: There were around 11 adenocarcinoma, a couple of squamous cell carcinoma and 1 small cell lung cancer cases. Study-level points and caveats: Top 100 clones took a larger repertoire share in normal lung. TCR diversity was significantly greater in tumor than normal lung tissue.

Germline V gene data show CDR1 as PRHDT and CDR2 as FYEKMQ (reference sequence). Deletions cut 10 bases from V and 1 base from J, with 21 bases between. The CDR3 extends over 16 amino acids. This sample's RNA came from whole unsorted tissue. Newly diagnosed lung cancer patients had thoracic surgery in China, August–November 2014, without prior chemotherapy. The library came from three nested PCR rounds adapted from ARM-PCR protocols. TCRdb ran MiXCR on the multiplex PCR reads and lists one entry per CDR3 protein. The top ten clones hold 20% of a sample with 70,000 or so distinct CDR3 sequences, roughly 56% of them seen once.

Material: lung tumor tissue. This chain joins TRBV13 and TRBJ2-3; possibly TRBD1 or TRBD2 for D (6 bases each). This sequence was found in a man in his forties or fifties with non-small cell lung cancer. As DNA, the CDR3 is TGTGCCAACAACATACGCCGGGGGCCAGGCACAGATACGCAGTATTTT. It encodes CANNIRRGPGTDTQYF. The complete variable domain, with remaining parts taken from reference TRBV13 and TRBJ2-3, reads AAGVIQSPRHLIKEKRETATLKCYPIPRHDTVYWYQQGPGQDPQFLISFYEKMQSDKGSIPDRFSAQQFSDYHSELNMSSLELGDSALYFCANNIRRGPGTDTQYFGPGTRLTVL.